The 24 T cell receptor beta chains below were found in one sample sequenced in a study of shared clonotypes between healthy human individuals. Assay used: immunoSEQ multiplex PCR; TCRdb lists only in-frame clones, some missing. Of about 1.9 million clones listed, just under 95% are singletons. In the naive CD8 group, cells lacked CD45RO and were positively selected for CCR7, so terminally differentiated effector memory CD45RA+ cells were left out. The source material was naive CD8+ T cells from PBMCs. The receptors were gathered from a man aged 18 to 29 in good health. Some clones in this sample may be carry-over from other donors' samples.

V and J are TRBV15 and TRBJ1-5, with D unclear. The length of the CDR3 is 17 residues. Germline CDR1 is LNHNV and CDR2 is YYDKDF (reference sequence). V lost 5 bases, J lost 7 bases, and 24 bases lay in between. The CDR3 DNA reads TGTGCCACCAGCGCCCTCCGGGGTGGAGGAAATAAGCAGCCCCAGCATTTT. This gives the protein CATSALRGGGNKQPQHF.

A single count supports this clone. This rearrangement joins TRBV28 to TRBJ2-2, with 9 bases identical to TRBD1. The junction had 1 base not matched to a gene; V was cut back by 7 bases and J by 1 base. The germline V gene encodes CDR1 MDHEN and CDR2 SYDVKM. The CDR3 loop spans 14 amino acids. Here the CDR3 reads CASKGQGNTGELFF. CDR3 DNA sequence: TGTGCCAGCAAGGGACAGGGGAACACCGGGGAGCTGTTTTTT.

The J gene is TRBJ2-7, the V gene TRBV4-1; maybe TRBD2 (6 bases). Germline CDR1 is MGHRA and CDR2 is YSYEKL. The V end lost 4 bases, the J end lost 4 bases, and 17 bases lay between the germline ends. This CDR3 is built from 15 residues. The CDR3 DNA is TGCGCCAGCAGCCGGGGGACTCATGGAAGATACGAGCAGTACTTC. Encoded protein: CASSRGTHGRYEQYF.

V and J are TRBV7-9 and TRBJ1-1; D gene ambiguous. Trimming left V 11 bases short and J 5 bases short, with 15 bases between. CDR3 length equals 12 residues. Germline V CDR1 and CDR2: SEHNR, FQNEAQ (reference sequence). CDR3 loop: CAPGPPKTEAFF. The CDR3 DNA is TGTGCCCCCGGGCCCCCAAAAACTGAAGCTTTCTTT.

The gene calls are TRBV19 and TRBJ2-3; a possible D gene is TRBD2 (5 bases). The CDR3 is made up of 13 amino acids. The V gene's germline CDR1 is LNHDA and CDR2 SQIVND (reference sequence). The V end lost 4 bases, the J end lost 4 bases, and 9 bases lay between the germline ends. The CDR3, as DNA: TGTGCCAGTAGTACCGGACTCTCAGATACGCAGTATTTT. Translated: CASSTGLSDTQYF.

The rearrangement joins TRBV7-9 to TRBJ2-5, with D tentatively TRBD1 (6 bases). The V gene lost 5 bases and the J gene lost 5 bases, with 12 bases spanning the gap. The germline CDR1 and CDR2 sequences are SEHNR and FQNEAQ (reference sequence). The length of the CDR3 is 13 residues. CDR3 bases: TGTGCCAGCAGCCACAGGGATGGGGAGACCCAGTACTTC. It codes for CASSHRDGETQYF.

This chain links TRBV9 with TRBJ2-7; 8 positions agree with TRBD1. V shed 4 bases, J shed 7 bases, and the junction held 19 bases outside the gene matches. This CDR3 contains 17 residues. Germline assignment: CDR1 SGDLS and CDR2 YYNGEE. This CDR3 reads CASSPTHRTGILGEQYF. As DNA, the CDR3 is TGTGCCAGCAGCCCCACCCATCGGACAGGGATCCTAGGGGAGCAGTACTTC.

For the CDR3, the DNA is TGTGCCAGCTCACCCAGGGACCGGGGGGGTGTGATCGAGCAGTTCTTC. Translation: CASSPRDRGGVIEQFF. The chain uses TRBV18 and TRBJ2-1; 8 bases are shared with TRBD2. The V gene's germline CDR1 is KGHSH and CDR2 LQKENI. V shed 3 bases and J 10 bases; nucleotides not matched to a gene: 14. This CDR3 comprises 16 residues.

The chain is built from TRBV27 and TRBJ2-1; 11 bases match TRBD2. Germline V gene lookup returns CDR1 MNHEY and CDR2 SMNVEV (reference sequence). CDR3 size: 16 residues. Trimming removed 2 bases from V and 8 bases from J; junction bases left unmatched: 8. The chain's CDR3 is CASSLTSGSGYDEQFF. CDR3 in DNA: TGTGCCAGCAGTTTAACTAGCGGGAGTGGATACGATGAGCAGTTCTTC.

The gene calls are TRBV25-1 and TRBJ2-3; D is unclear. The germline V gene encodes CDR1 MGHDK and CDR2 SYGVNS. The CDR3 runs to 14 residues. Trimming took 1 base from V and 7 from J, leaving 12 bases between them. The CDR3 nucleotides read TGTGCCAGCAGTGAATTCGGAACTTTCCATACGCAGTATTTT. Amino acid sequence: CASSEFGTFHTQYF. Full variable domain (rest looked up from reference TRBV25-1 and TRBJ2-3): EADIYQTPRYLVIGTGKKITLECSQTMGHDKMYWYQQDPGMELHLIHYSYGVNSTEKGDLSSESTVSRIRTEHFPLTLESARPSHTSQYLCASSEFGTFHTQYFGPGTRLTVL.

V and J are TRBV19 and TRBJ1-3; no clear D gene. V lost 9 bases and J lost 7, with 1 base in between. CDR3 length equals 8 residues. Germline-derived CDR1 and CDR2 are LNHDA and SQIVND (reference sequence). The CDR3 loop reads CASNTIYF. CDR3 in DNA: TGTGCCAGCAACACCATATATTTT.

This sequence joins TRBV19 and TRBJ2-3, with D possibly matching TRBD2 (6 bases). This CDR3 has 14 residues. Deletions cut 1 base from V and 6 bases from J, with 11 bases between. From germline, CDR1 is LNHDA and CDR2 SQIVND (reference sequence). CDR3 loop: CASSIVGGADTQYF. In nucleotides, the CDR3 is TGTGCCAGTAGTATAGTAGGCGGGGCGGATACGCAGTATTTT.

This chain links TRBV7-3 with TRBJ2-1; 10 positions match TRBD2. J gave up 7 bases and V 2 bases, and 5 bases lay outside the gene matches. The germline V gene has CDR1 SGHTA and CDR2 FQGTGA. This CDR3 comprises 15 residues. This chain's CDR3 is CASSLLASGSNEQFF. CDR3 in DNA: TGTGCCAGCAGCTTATTAGCTAGCGGGAGTAATGAGCAGTTCTTC.

The chain recombines TRBV5-4 with TRBJ1-3; D not certain. Germline-derived CDR1 and CDR2 are SGHNT and YYREEE (reference sequence). The CDR3 extends over 15 amino acids. Trimming took 3 bases from V and 1 from J, leaving 11 bases between them. The CDR3 DNA reads as TGTGCCAGCAGCTACGGGAGGGCTTCTGGAAACACCATATATTTT. It translates to CASSYGRASGNTIYF. Based on the CDR3 plus reference TRBV5-4 and TRBJ1-3, the full variable domain is ETGVTQSPTHLIKTRGQQVTLRCSSQSGHNTVSWYQQALGQGPQFIFQYYREEENGRGNFPPRFSGLQFPNYSSELNVNALELDDSALYLCASSYGRASGNTIYFGEGSWLTVV.

The J gene is TRBJ2-1, the V gene TRBV5-4, with 8 positions matching TRBD2. The J segment lost 4 bases and the V segment lost 4 bases, leaving 7 bases of the junction unmatched. The CDR3 has 15 amino acids. The germline V gene encodes CDR1 SGHNT and CDR2 YYREEE (reference sequence). The DNA for the CDR3 is TGTGCCAGCAGCACCAAGCGGGAGTCTTACAATGAGCAGTTCTTC. Translation gives CASSTKRESYNEQFF.

The rearrangement links TRBV6-6 to TRBJ2-1; possible D gene TRBD1, 6 bases. Germline V CDR1 and CDR2: MNHNY, SVGAGI (reference sequence). This CDR3 contains 13 residues. The V and J ends lost 7 bases and 7 bases respectively, with 14 bases between them. The CDR3 bases are TGTGCCAGCAAGGGGGACGGGGCTAATGAGCAGTTCTTC. This sequence encodes CASKGDGANEQFF.

This clone was counted a single time. This chain connects TRBV4-3 to TRBJ1-2, with D hard to call. CDR3 length: 15 amino acids. CDR1 is LGHNA, CDR2 YSLEER, per germline. V shed 3 bases and J shed 1 base, with 12 bases lying between them. The CDR3 here is CASSHLPNSNYGYTF. CDR3 DNA: TGCGCCAGCAGCCACCTACCGAACAGTAACTATGGCTACACCTTC.

The chain combines TRBV28 with TRBJ2-5, with 11 bases lining up with TRBD2. V lost 4 bases and J lost 3; bases outside the gene matches: 7. Germline-derived CDR1 and CDR2 are MDHEN and SYDVKM. The CDR3 is 16 residues long. CDR3: CASSSHSGRAEETQYF. Here the CDR3 DNA reads TGTGCCAGCAGTTCCCATAGCGGGAGGGCTGAAGAGACCCAGTACTTC.

On this clone itself: The sample contains more than one DNA sequence encoding this CDR3. This chain links TRBV27 with TRBJ2-7; no clear D. CDR1 and CDR2 (germline): MNHEY, SMNVEV (reference sequence). CDR3 size: 12 residues. Trimming cost V 5 bases and J 6 bases, with 11 bases left between them. The CDR3 loop is CASSLLGGEQYF. As DNA, the CDR3 is TGTGCCAGCAGTCTCTTGGGCGGCGAGCAGTACTTC.

The chain is built from TRBV12-5 and TRBJ2-3, with D possibly matching TRBD2 (6 bases). CDR1 LGHNT and CDR2 FRNRAP come from the germline V gene. CDR3 length equals 14 residues. V was pared by 7 bases and J by 1 base, with 12 bases between. The CDR3 protein is CASVGDWGTDTQYF. CDR3 DNA sequence: TGTGCTAGTGTGGGGGACTGGGGCACAGATACGCAGTATTTT.

J is TRBJ2-7 and V is TRBV28, with TRBD1 matching 7 bases. V lost 6 bases and J lost 7; bases outside the gene matches: 21. CDR3 length: 17 amino acids. Germline CDR1 is MDHEN and CDR2 is SYDVKM. The CDR3 DNA is TGTGCCAGCAGGCCGAACGCCCACCGGGACAGCACTAGGGAGCAGTACTTC. As protein: CASRPNAHRDSTREQYF. The variable domain in full, completed from reference TRBV28 and TRBJ2-7, reads DVKVTQSSRYLVKRTGEKVFLECVQDMDHENMFWYRQDPGLGLRLIYFSYDVKMKEKGDIPEGYSVSREKKERFSLILESASTNQTSMYLCASRPNAHRDSTREQYFGPGTRLTVT.

CDR3 in DNA: TGCGCCAGCAGCCGAGGGGGTGGGCCTTTAGGGCGCGAGCAGTACTTC. Amino acid sequence: CASSRGGGPLGREQYF. This rearrangement joins TRBV4-3 to TRBJ2-7; a weak D match, TRBD1 (6 bases). The CDR3 consists of 16 residues. The V gene lost 4 bases and the J gene lost 6 bases, with 22 bases spanning the gap. Germline values: CDR1 LGHNA, CDR2 YSLEER.

A remark on this clone: Other DNA sequences in this specimen translate into the identical CDR3. This chain uses TRBV28 with TRBJ2-7; TRBD1 aligns across 11 bases. Germline CDR1 is MDHEN and CDR2 is SYDVKM. The CDR3 is 14 residues long. The J segment lost 4 bases and the V segment lost 7 bases, leaving 6 bases of the junction unmatched. This CDR3 is CASTWTGGSYEQYF. The CDR3, as DNA: TGTGCCAGCACCTGGACAGGGGGCAGTTACGAGCAGTACTTC.

V is TRBV27 and J is TRBJ2-5; D could derive from TRBD1 or TRBD2 (5 bases each). V lost 5 bases to trimming and J lost 7 bases, with 11 bases between them. The CDR3 runs to 12 residues. Germline CDR1 MNHEY, CDR2 SMNVEV (reference sequence). CDR3 amino acids: CASSEGSGTQYF. CDR3 nucleotides: TGTGCCAGCAGTGAGGGGAGCGGGACCCAGTACTTC.